This T cell receptor (beta chain) derives from a study of blood T cells in healthy people across ages. Broader study findings: Observed TCR beta diversity per million T cells went down as age went up. This fall followed a roughly linear course with age. Among long-lived donors, naive CD4+ cells were more numerous and diversity higher than in aged donors.

A second PCR, run for about 6 to 12 cycles, used a sample-barcoded 5' primer plus a J-beta primer mix. Each CDR3 protein gets one entry after TCRdb re-called the 5' RACE reads with MiXCR. The profile shows more than 1,400,000 distinct CDR3 sequences, roughly 45% of them singletons. In the case of this clonotype: As yet, its antigen is unknown.

This clonotype was obtained from a woman aged 18-29 years in good health. Specimen: blood.

In DNA, the CDR3 is TGTGCCAGCAGCCAAGGGCGTTCCTATAATTCACCCCTCCACTTT. Its translation: CASSQGRSYNSPLHF. This chain joins TRBV3-1 and TRBJ1-6; D not resolved. V shed 1 base and J shed 1 base, with 5 bases lying between them. The CDR3 runs to 15 residues. Germline CDR1 LGHDT, CDR2 YNNKEL (reference sequence).